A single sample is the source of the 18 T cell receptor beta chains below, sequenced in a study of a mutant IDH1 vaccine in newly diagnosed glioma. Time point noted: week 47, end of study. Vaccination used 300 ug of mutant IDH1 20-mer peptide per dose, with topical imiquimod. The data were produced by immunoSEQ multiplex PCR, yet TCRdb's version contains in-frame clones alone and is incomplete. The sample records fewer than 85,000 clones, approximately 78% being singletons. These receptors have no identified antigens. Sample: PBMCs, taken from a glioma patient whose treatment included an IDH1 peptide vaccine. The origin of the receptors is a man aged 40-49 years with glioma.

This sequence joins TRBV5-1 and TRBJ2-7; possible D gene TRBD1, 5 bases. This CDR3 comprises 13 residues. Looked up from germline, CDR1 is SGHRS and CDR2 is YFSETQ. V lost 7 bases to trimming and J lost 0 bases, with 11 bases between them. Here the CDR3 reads CASGASSSYEQYF. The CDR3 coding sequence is TGCGCCAGCGGGGCGTCGAGCTCCTACGAGCAGTACTTC.

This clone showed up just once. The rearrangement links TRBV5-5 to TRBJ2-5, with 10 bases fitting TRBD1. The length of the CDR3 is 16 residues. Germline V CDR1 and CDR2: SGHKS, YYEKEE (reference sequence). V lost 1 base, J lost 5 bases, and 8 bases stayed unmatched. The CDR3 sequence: CASSLFLGTGVETQYF. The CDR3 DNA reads TGTGCCAGCAGCTTGTTTCTCGGGACAGGGGTTGAGACCCAGTACTTC.

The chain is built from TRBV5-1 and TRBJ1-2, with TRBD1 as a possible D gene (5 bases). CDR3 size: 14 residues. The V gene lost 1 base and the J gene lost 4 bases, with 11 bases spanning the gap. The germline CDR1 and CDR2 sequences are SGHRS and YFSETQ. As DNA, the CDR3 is TGCGCCAGCAGCTTGCAGGGTGGCGCCTATGGCTACACCTTC. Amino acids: CASSLQGGAYGYTF.

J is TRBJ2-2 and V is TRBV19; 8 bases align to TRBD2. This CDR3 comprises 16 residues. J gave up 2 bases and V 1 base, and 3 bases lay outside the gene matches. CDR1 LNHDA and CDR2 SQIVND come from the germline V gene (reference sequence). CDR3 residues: CASSIGAGANTGELFF. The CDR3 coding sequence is TGTGCCAGTAGTATAGGAGCGGGGGCAAACACCGGGGAGCTGTTTTTT.

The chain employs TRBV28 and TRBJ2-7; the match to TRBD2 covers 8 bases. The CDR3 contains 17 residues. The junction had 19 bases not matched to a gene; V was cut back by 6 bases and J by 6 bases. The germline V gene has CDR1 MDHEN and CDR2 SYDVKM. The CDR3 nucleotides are TGTGCCAGCAGCGGGAATAGCTGGCGGGAGGATTCTCGCGAGCAGTACTTC. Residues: CASSGNSWREDSREQYF.

The CDR3 protein is CASSPWPSNTGELFF. For the CDR3, the DNA is TGTGCCAGCTCCCCGTGGCCCTCGAACACCGGGGAGCTGTTTTTT. The V and J genes are TRBV28 and TRBJ2-2; no clear D gene. V was trimmed by 8 bases and J by 0 bases, leaving 13 bases between them. The CDR3 extends over 15 amino acids. The germline CDR1 and CDR2 sequences are MDHEN and SYDVKM.

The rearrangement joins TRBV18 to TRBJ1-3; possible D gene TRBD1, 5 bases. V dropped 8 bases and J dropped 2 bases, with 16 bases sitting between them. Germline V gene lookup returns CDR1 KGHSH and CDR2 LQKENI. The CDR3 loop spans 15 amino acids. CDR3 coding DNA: TGTGCCAGCGGAACCGGGAGGGGCCCTGGAAACACCATATATTTT. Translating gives CASGTGRGPGNTIYF.

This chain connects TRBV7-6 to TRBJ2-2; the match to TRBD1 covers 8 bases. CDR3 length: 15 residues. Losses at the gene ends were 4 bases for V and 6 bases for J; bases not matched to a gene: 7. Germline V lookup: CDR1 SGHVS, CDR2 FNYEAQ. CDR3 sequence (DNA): TGTGCCAGCAGCTCCCTAGCAGGGGGCGCCGGGGAGCTGTTTTTT. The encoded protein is CASSSLAGGAGELFF. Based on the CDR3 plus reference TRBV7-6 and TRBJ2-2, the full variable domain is GAGVSQSPRYKVTKRGQDVALRCDPISGHVSLYWYRQALGQGPEFLTYFNYEAQQDKSGLPNDRFSAERPEGSISTLTIQRTEQRDSAMYRCASSSLAGGAGELFFGEGSRLTVL.

The CDR3 coding sequence is TGTGCCAGCAGCCCGCAGAGCTCCTACGAGCAGTACTTC. Translated, it gives CASSPQSSYEQYF. The chain is built from TRBV5-6 and TRBJ2-7; no definite D call. The ends were cut back, 4 bases at V and 0 bases at J, with 8 bases in the middle. Germline CDR1 and CDR2: SGHDT and YYEEEE. CDR3 length: 13 amino acids.

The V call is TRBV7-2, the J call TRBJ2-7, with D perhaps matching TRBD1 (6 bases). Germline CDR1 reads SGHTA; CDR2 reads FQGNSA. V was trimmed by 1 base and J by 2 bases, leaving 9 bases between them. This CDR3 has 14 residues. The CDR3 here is CASSLVPGAYEQYF. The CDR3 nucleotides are TGTGCCAGCAGCTTAGTTCCAGGGGCCTACGAGCAGTACTTC.

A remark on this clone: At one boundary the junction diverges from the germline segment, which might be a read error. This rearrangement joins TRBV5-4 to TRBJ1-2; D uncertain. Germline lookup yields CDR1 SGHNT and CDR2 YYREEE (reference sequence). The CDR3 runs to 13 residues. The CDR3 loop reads CASSQWTKYGYTF. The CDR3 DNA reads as TGTGCCAGCAGCCAATGGACTAAGTATGGCTACACCTTC.

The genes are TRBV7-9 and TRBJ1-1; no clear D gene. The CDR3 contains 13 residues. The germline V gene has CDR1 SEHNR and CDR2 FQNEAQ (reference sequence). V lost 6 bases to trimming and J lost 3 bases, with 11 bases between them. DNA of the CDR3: TGTGCCAGCAGGGCAGCCGTGGACACTGAAGCTTTCTTT. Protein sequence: CASRAAVDTEAFF.

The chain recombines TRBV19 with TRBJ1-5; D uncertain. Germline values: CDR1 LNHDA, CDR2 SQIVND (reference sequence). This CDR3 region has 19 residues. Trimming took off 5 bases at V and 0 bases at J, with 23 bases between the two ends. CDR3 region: CASSARDFPLTYSNQPQHF. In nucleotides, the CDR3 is TGTGCCAGTAGTGCCCGGGATTTCCCCTTAACTTATAGCAATCAGCCCCAGCATTTT.

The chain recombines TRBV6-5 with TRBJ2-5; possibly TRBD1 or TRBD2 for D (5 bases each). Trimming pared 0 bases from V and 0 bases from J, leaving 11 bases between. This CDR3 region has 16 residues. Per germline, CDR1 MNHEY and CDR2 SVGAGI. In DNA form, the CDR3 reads TGTGCCAGCAGTTACTCGTGGCTGGGGGACCAAGAGACCCAGTACTTC. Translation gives CASSYSWLGDQETQYF.

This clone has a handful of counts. CDR3 nucleotides: TGTGCCAGCAGCTTAGTCTGGGACAGGGGTCATCAGCCCCAGCATTTT. Its protein is CASSLVWDRGHQPQHF. The chain links TRBV7-2 to TRBJ1-5; TRBD1 matches at 10 bases. Germline values: CDR1 SGHTA, CDR2 FQGNSA. The CDR3 runs to 16 residues. The V segment lost 1 base and the J segment 5 bases; nucleotides outside the gene matches: 5.

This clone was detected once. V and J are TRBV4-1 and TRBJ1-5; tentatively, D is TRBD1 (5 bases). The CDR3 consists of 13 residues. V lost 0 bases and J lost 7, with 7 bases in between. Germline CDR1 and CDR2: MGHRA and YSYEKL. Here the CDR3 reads CASSQDQGQPQHF. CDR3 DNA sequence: TGCGCCAGCAGCCAAGATCAGGGACAGCCCCAGCATTTT.

The CDR3 loop reads CASCSRDANYGYTF. In DNA, the CDR3 is TGTGCCAGTTGTTCGAGGGACGCTAACTATGGCTACACCTTC. The genes are TRBV19 and TRBJ1-2; possible D gene TRBD1, 5 bases. The germline V gene has CDR1 LNHDA and CDR2 SQIVND (reference sequence). V lost 8 bases, J lost 0 bases, and 13 bases lay in between. The CDR3 totals 14 residues.

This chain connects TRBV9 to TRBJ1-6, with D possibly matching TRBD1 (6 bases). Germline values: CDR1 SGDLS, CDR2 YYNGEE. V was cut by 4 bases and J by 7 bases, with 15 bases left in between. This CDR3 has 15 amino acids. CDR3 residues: CASSQGGHQNSPLHF. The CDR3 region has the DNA TGTGCCAGCAGCCAAGGGGGACACCAGAATTCACCCCTCCACTTT.